The 12 T cell receptor beta chains listed next were all sequenced from one sample in a study of T cell responses to AZD1222 COVID-19 vaccine. The method was immunoSEQ multiplex PCR; TCRdb's version includes in-frame clones alone and lacks a portion of them. Of more than 95,000 clones listed, approximately 90% are singletons. The sample was peripheral blood, taken 28 days after the second AZD1222 dose. Receptors were obtained from an adult who received the AZD1222 COVID-19 vaccine.

The J gene is TRBJ1-2, the V gene TRBV6-5; 8 bases match TRBD1. The CDR3 is made up of 12 amino acids. Germline V gives CDR1 MNHEY, CDR2 SVGAGI. Germline trimming cut 7 bases from V and 8 bases from J; bases unmatched to any gene: 6. CDR3 bases: TGTGCCAGCACCCGAACAGGGGGAGGCTACACCTTC. Translating it yields CASTRTGGGYTF.

The chain links TRBV9 to TRBJ2-5, with 8 bases identical to TRBD2. This CDR3 comprises 16 residues. Germline V gene lookup returns CDR1 SGDLS and CDR2 YYNGEE. Trimming took 0 bases from V and 1 from J; bases not matched to a gene: 5. The CDR3 protein is CASSVGVAGTQETQYF. The CDR3 nucleotides are TGTGCCAGCAGCGTAGGTGTAGCGGGGACCCAAGAGACCCAGTACTTC.

The chain uses TRBV5-4 and TRBJ2-1; D assignment may be TRBD1 or TRBD2 (6 bases each). The CDR3 is 15 residues long. V lost 6 bases and J lost 0, with 13 bases in between. The germline V gene encodes CDR1 SGHNT and CDR2 YYREEE (reference sequence). The CDR3 sequence: CASTLTGASYNEQFF. CDR3 bases: TGTGCCAGCACCCTGACGGGGGCCTCCTACAATGAGCAGTTCTTC.

The chain has TRBV28 and TRBJ2-7; TRBD1 is a possible D gene (6 bases). The V gene's germline CDR1 is MDHEN and CDR2 SYDVKM. The V and J ends lost 6 bases and 3 bases respectively, with 15 bases between them. CDR3 size: 14 residues. CDR3 protein: CASRQTGSRYEQYF. The DNA for the CDR3 is TGTGCCAGCAGACAAACAGGGAGCCGCTACGAGCAGTACTTC. The whole variable domain, filled in from reference TRBV28 and TRBJ2-7, reads DVKVTQSSRYLVKRTGEKVFLECVQDMDHENMFWYRQDPGLGLRLIYFSYDVKMKEKGDIPEGYSVSREKKERFSLILESASTNQTSMYLCASRQTGSRYEQYFGPGTRLTVT.

The count of this clone is one. This sequence joins TRBV5-4 and TRBJ2-3, with a tentative D call TRBD2 (7 bases). The CDR3 runs 14 residues. V lost 7 bases and J lost 1, with 13 bases in between. Per germline, CDR1 SGHNT and CDR2 YYREEE (reference sequence). The CDR3 DNA reads as TGTGCCAGCGTGGGGGGGGGCGGCACAGATACGCAGTATTTT. Its protein is CASVGGGGTDTQYF.

The J gene is TRBJ2-3, the V gene TRBV7-8; 7 nucleotides match TRBD2. The CDR3 runs to 15 residues. Germline values: CDR1 SGHVS, CDR2 FQNEAQ. After removal of 5 bases from V and 2 bases from J, the junction contained 7 bases not matched to a gene. The CDR3 protein is CASSPGGRVTDTQYF. CDR3 DNA sequence: TGTGCCAGCAGCCCTGGAGGGAGGGTCACAGATACGCAGTATTTT.

The table lists this clone with a count of one. The CDR3 region has the DNA TGTGCCACCAGTGATGGGGGACAGGGCCCCTTGAGCTCTGGGGCCAACGTCCTGACTTTC. It translates to CATSDGGQGPLSSGANVLTF. The chain combines TRBV24-1 with TRBJ2-6; 9 bases map to TRBD1. Germline trimming cut 3 bases from V and 0 bases from J; bases unmatched to any gene: 11. The CDR3 is 20 amino acids. Per germline, CDR1 KGHDR and CDR2 SFDVKD.

The V and J genes are TRBV14 and TRBJ2-5; unclear D gene. Per germline, CDR1 SGHDN and CDR2 FVKESK. Trimming removed 1 base from V and 1 base from J, with 4 bases in between. The CDR3 spans 13 residues. The CDR3 nucleotides are TGTGCCAGCAGCCAAGTACTCCAAGAGACCCAGTACTTC. Amino acids: CASSQVLQETQYF.

This clone was observed a single time. The V call is TRBV5-1, the J call TRBJ1-2; weak D call: TRBD1 (5 bases). Trimming took off 0 bases at V and 4 bases at J, with 7 bases between the two ends. This CDR3 is built from 13 residues. Germline CDR1 is SGHRS and CDR2 is YFSETQ. CDR3 sequence (DNA): TGCGCCAGCAGCTTGGGACAGCCCTATGGCTACACCTTC. Translating it yields CASSLGQPYGYTF.

The chain carries TRBV19 and TRBJ1-5; no reliable D call. The germline V gene has CDR1 LNHDA and CDR2 SQIVND (reference sequence). Trimming stripped 5 bases from V and 2 bases from J, with 10 bases between. This CDR3 is built from 14 residues. The CDR3 nucleotides are TGTGCCAGTAGTCCCGGTAGGGGCAATCAGCCCCAGCATTTT. Translating it yields CASSPGRGNQPQHF.

The CDR3 DNA is TGTGCCAGCAGTTTATCAGGCGGACTAGCGGGAGTTCAGTACTTC. Protein product: CASSLSGGLAGVQYF. The chain links TRBV27 to TRBJ2-4, with 13 bases aligning to TRBD2. Germline CDR1 is MNHEY and CDR2 is SMNVEV (reference sequence). The CDR3 is 15 amino acids. With 0 bases clipped from V and 11 bases from J, the junction kept 4 bases outside the gene matches.

J is TRBJ2-1 and V is TRBV4-1, with D uncertain. The CDR3 extends over 16 amino acids. Trimming removed 1 base from V and 6 bases from J, with 16 bases in between. Germline V gene data show CDR1 as MGHRA and CDR2 as YSYEKL. The DNA for the CDR3 is TGCGCCAGCAGCCAAGCGGTAGCCACCCCCGTCAATGAGCAGTTCTTC. Translation gives CASSQAVATPVNEQFF.